The 14 T cell receptor beta chains presented below share a single source sample, sequenced in a study of blood T cell repertoires in COVID-19. The repertoire was sequenced with immunoSEQ multiplex PCR; TCRdb's copy has only in-frame clones and lacks some. The table includes about 210,000 clones, less than 85% detected once. Sequencing used peripheral blood. These receptors all stem from a woman aged 80 or older with COVID-19, enrolled during active disease.

The chain employs TRBV7-2 and TRBJ1-2; a weak D match, TRBD1 (5 bases). The CDR3 has 16 residues. Germline assignment: CDR1 SGHTA and CDR2 FQGNSA. V lost 3 bases, J lost 0 bases, and 14 bases lay in between. CDR3 loop: CASSLQGLGANYGYTF. The CDR3 DNA sequence: TGTGCCAGCAGCTTGCAGGGTTTAGGGGCTAACTATGGCTACACCTTC. Using reference TRBV7-2 and TRBJ1-2 for the parts outside the CDR3, the full variable domain is GAGVSQSPSNKVTEKGKDVELRCDPISGHTALYWYRQSLGQGLEFLIYFQGNSAPDKSGLPSDRFSAERTGGSVSTLTIQRTQQEDSAVYLCASSLQGLGANYGYTFGSGTRLTVV.

The V call is TRBV28, the J call TRBJ1-5; 7 positions agree with TRBD1. There are 13 residues in the CDR3. Germline V CDR1 and CDR2: MDHEN, SYDVKM. Trimming cost V 7 bases and J 6 bases; bases outside gene matches: 6. CDR3 coding DNA: TGTGCCAGCAAATGGACAGGAGGTCAGCCCCAGCATTTT. It specifies CASKWTGGQPQHF.

The chain recombines TRBV24-1 with TRBJ2-5; tentatively, D is TRBD1 (5 bases). The V gene's germline CDR1 is KGHDR and CDR2 SFDVKD. V was shortened by 5 bases and J by 6 bases, with 9 bases between the two germline ends. The CDR3 consists of 12 residues. DNA for the CDR3: TGTGCCACCAGTGCAGGGTTAAAGACCCAGTACTTC. This codes for CATSAGLKTQYF.

The genes are TRBV3-1 (or the pseudogene TRBV3-2) and TRBJ1-2; 7 nucleotides align to TRBD1. Per germline, CDR1 LGHDT and CDR2 YNNKEL (reference sequence). The CDR3 consists of 15 residues. The junction had 5 bases not matched to a gene; V was cut back by 0 bases and J by 4 bases. The CDR3 DNA follows: TGTGCCAGCAGCCAAGATTCAGGGGGGATCTATGGCTACACCTTC. It specifies CASSQDSGGIYGYTF.

The chain couples TRBV24-1 to TRBJ2-5; no definite D call. The V and J ends lost 2 bases and 7 bases respectively, with 16 bases between them. Per the germline V gene, CDR1 is KGHDR and CDR2 is SFDVKD. The CDR3 covers 15 residues. The DNA for the CDR3 is TGTGCCACCAGTGATTCCCCCGGGTCGTCGGGGACCCAGTACTTC. This codes for CATSDSPGSSGTQYF.

V gene TRBV9 combines with J gene TRBJ2-3; D ambiguous. V was clipped by 4 bases and J by 3 bases, with 18 bases between them. The CDR3 totals 16 residues. The germline V gene encodes CDR1 SGDLS and CDR2 YYNGEE. The chain's CDR3 is CASSSLAGSSTDTQYF. CDR3 DNA: TGTGCCAGCAGCTCTCTCGCCGGGTCTTCAACAGATACGCAGTATTTT.

The chain recombines TRBV25-1 with TRBJ2-1; 14 bases map to TRBD2. Germline V gene data show CDR1 as MGHDK and CDR2 as SYGVNS. V shed 3 bases and J 9 bases; nucleotides not matched to a gene: 7. This CDR3 region has 16 residues. Written as DNA, the CDR3 is TGTGCCAGCAGTGAGGGGGGACTAGCGGGAGTAACTGAGCAGTTCTTC. It codes for CASSEGGLAGVTEQFF.

The V and J genes are TRBV9 and TRBJ2-1, with 9 bases matching TRBD1. V lost 1 base, J lost 8 bases, and 10 bases stayed unmatched. The CDR3 is made up of 16 amino acids. Germline values: CDR1 SGDLS, CDR2 YYNGEE. In DNA form, the CDR3 reads TGTGCCAGCAGCGTAAGGGGGGACAGGGACGCCTATGAGCAGTTCTTC. Protein product: CASSVRGDRDAYEQFF. Complete variable domain (other parts from reference TRBV9 and TRBJ2-1): DSGVTQTPKHLITATGQRVTLRCSPRSGDLSVYWYQQSLDQGLQFLIQYYNGEERAKGNILERFSAQQFPDLHSELNLSSLELGDSALYFCASSVRGDRDAYEQFFGPGTRLTVL.

The gene calls are TRBV3-1 (or the pseudogene TRBV3-2) and TRBJ1-3; 8 bases fit TRBD1. Germline CDR1 LGHDT, CDR2 YNNKEL (reference sequence). The CDR3 loop spans 15 amino acids. Trimming at V came to 3 bases and at J to 6 bases, leaving 7 bases not matched to a gene. The CDR3 region is CASSHRQGLANTIYF. CDR3 bases: TGTGCCAGCAGCCATCGACAGGGGCTGGCAAACACCATATATTTT.

The chain has TRBV19 and TRBJ1-6; D is uncertain. CDR3 length: 15 amino acids. Germline values: CDR1 LNHDA, CDR2 SQIVND (reference sequence). V dropped 6 bases and J dropped 9 bases, with 18 bases sitting between them. CDR3 sequence (DNA): TGTGCCAGTAGGTGGCTAGGATCAGAGGGTTCACCCCTCCACTTT. It is translated as CASRWLGSEGSPLHF.

The CDR3 DNA reads TGTGCCAGTAGTATAAAACTCCAAGCTTGGACAGGGACCCTAGGGGCCCAGCATTTT. This translates into CASSIKLQAWTGTLGAQHF. This chain uses TRBV19 with TRBJ1-5; 8 nucleotides line up with TRBD1. With 2 bases clipped from V and 11 bases from J, the junction kept 23 bases outside the gene matches. The V gene's germline CDR1 is LNHDA and CDR2 SQIVND (reference sequence). CDR3 length equals 19 residues.

V and J are TRBV7-2 and TRBJ2-1; D remains unclear. This CDR3 region has 15 residues. The V and J ends lost 5 bases and 0 bases respectively, with 11 bases between them. The germline V gene encodes CDR1 SGHTA and CDR2 FQGNSA. CDR3 DNA: TGTGCCAGCAGCCCCTGGGCAGCCTCCTACAATGAGCAGTTCTTC. Translation: CASSPWAASYNEQFF.

The chain carries TRBV18 and TRBJ1-1; 8 nucleotides match TRBD1. The J segment lost 3 bases and the V segment lost 3 bases, leaving 6 bases of the junction unmatched. This CDR3 has 15 amino acids. The germline V gene encodes CDR1 KGHSH and CDR2 LQKENI. CDR3: CASSPSTGDHTEAFF. The CDR3 DNA sequence: TGTGCCAGCTCACCTTCGACAGGGGATCACACTGAAGCTTTCTTT.

Details on this clone: Within the sample, other DNA sequences also encode this same CDR3. The chain couples TRBV18 to TRBJ1-2, with unresolved D. The ends were cut back, 4 bases at V and 2 bases at J, with 5 bases in the middle. This CDR3 has 12 residues. Germline-derived CDR1 and CDR2 are KGHSH and LQKENI. Written as DNA, the CDR3 is TGTGCCAGCTCACTAGCAAACTATGGCTACACCTTC. Translation gives CASSLANYGYTF.